This record covers a single T cell receptor beta chain. This clonotype was seen at least ten times. Its antigen has not been determined. Base qualities are not at hand, and no much larger clone is one base apart. This specimen belongs to a study of response to subunit inactivated influenza vaccine (dated by TCRdb to the late 2010s). Describing the broader study: Deep quantitative profiling of the T cell receptor repertoire was used in the study to follow responses to a trivalent subunit inactivated influenza vaccine. The paper as a whole reports these results and caveats: It was suggested by the authors that each seasonal influenza vaccination may recruit only a limited number of new T cells.

To prepare the library, RT-PCR was applied. This sample was sequenced with an Illumina HiSeq 2500. TCRdb trimmed the raw reads at Q25, called clones with MiXCR and kept productive beta chains. Rows with a matching CDR3 protein are joined into one entry that keeps the most common DNA and genes. In this sample the table shows 500,000 to 600,000 distinct CDR3 sequences, 14% of which occur a single time. The ten biggest clones cover 11% of the sample. The CDR3, from cysteine to phenylalanine, totals 13 residues. The sequence is cut down to CDR3 DNA, 39 bases in frame from base 1. V loses 5 bases of germline sequence and J loses 2 bases, and the interval between the two ends is 8 bases. CDR1 and CDR2 are read off the germline V gene as SNHLY and FYNNEI.

The chain was built from TRBV2 and TRBJ2-3; the D gene is unclear. The source material was PBMCs from blood, sampled about 13 days after vaccination. This TCR came from a middle-aged man who received an inactivated influenza vaccine. Donor details come from another sample of the same person, matched by shared clones. At the DNA level, the sequence is TGTGCCAGCAGTACTGGGCTCACAGATACGCAGTATTTT. It specifies CASSTGLTDTQYF.